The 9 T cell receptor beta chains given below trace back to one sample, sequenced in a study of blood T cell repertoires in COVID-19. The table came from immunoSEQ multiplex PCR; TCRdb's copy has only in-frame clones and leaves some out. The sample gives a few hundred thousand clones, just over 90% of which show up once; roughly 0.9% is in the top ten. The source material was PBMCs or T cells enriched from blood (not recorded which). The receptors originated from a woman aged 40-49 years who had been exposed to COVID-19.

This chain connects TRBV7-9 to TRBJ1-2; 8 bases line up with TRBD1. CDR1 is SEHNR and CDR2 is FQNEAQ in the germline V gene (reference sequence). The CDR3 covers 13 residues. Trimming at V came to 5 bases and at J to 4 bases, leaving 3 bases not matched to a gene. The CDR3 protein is CASSDRGGYGYTF. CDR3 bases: TGTGCCAGCAGCGACAGGGGTGGCTATGGCTACACCTTC.

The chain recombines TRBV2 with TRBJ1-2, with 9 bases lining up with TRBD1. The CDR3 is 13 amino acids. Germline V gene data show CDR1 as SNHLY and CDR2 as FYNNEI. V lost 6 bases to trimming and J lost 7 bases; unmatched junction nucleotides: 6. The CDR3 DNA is TGTGCCAGCAGAGAACAGACAGGGGGTGGCTACACCTTC. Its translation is CASREQTGGGYTF.

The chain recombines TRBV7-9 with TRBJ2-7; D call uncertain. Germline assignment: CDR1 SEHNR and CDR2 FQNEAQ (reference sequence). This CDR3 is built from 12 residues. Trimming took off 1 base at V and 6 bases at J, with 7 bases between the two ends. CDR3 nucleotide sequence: TGTGCCAGCAGCTTAGGGCCCTTCGAGCAGTACTTC. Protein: CASSLGPFEQYF.

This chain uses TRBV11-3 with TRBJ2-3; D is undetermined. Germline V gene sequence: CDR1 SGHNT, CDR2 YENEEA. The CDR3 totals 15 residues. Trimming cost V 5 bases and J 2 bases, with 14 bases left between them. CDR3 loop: CASSAEALPTDTQYF. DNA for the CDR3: TGTGCCAGCAGCGCGGAAGCCCTACCCACAGATACGCAGTATTTT.

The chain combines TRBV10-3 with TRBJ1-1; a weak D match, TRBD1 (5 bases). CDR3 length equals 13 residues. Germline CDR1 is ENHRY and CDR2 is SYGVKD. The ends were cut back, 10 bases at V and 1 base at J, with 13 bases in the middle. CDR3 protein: CATKGLPNTEAFF. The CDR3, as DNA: TGTGCCACCAAGGGACTCCCGAACACTGAAGCTTTCTTT.

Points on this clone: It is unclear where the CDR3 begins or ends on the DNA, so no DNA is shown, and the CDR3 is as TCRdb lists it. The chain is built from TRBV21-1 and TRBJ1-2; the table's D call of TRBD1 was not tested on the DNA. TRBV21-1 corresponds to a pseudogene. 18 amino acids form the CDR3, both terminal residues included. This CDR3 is CASTPRVGQGNVNYGYTF.

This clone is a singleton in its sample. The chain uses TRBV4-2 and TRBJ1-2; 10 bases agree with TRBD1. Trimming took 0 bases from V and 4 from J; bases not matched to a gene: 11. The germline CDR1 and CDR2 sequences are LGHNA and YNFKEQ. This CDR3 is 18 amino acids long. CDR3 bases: TGTGCCAGCAGCCAAGATCGGGACAGGGGCGCCCTTGCCTATGGCTACACCTTC. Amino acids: CASSQDRDRGALAYGYTF.

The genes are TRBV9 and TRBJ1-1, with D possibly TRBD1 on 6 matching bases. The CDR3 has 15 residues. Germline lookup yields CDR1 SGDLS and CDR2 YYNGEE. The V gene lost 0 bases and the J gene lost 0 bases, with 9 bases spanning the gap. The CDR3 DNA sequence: TGTGCCAGCAGCGTAGTCGGACAGATGAACACTGAAGCTTTCTTT. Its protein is CASSVVGQMNTEAFF.

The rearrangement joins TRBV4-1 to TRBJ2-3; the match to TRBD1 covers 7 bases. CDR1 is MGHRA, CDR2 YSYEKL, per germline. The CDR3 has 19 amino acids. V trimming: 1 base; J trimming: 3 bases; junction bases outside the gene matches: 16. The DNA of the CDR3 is TGCGCCAGCAGCCAAGGCACCACTTGGACAGGAGGACTTACAGATACGCAGTATTTT. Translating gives CASSQGTTWTGGLTDTQYF.